This T cell receptor beta chain came from a study of siplizumab effects on memory and regulatory T cells. The CDR3 runs to 14 residues. In germline, CDR1 is SGHDT, CDR2 YYEEEE. Note on this clone: The antigen remains unidentified. One end of the junction is discordant with germline, which a read error may explain.

This table comes from immunoSEQ multiplex PCR, and its TCRdb copy is limited to in-frame clones, with some not included. Here the sample spans 13,000 to 15,000 clones, roughly 40% being singletons. Coculture of the mixed lymphocyte reaction cells took place at 37 degrees C and lasted 6 days. The V gene is TRBV5-6, the J gene TRBJ2-1; TRBD1 aligns across 7 bases. The receptor was derived from a human donor in good health; the cells came from an allogeneic mixed lymphocyte reaction. Some clones in this sample may be carry-over from other donors' samples. Input material: CFSE-low (dividing) CD4+ T cells sorted from an allogeneic mixed lymphocyte reaction. The CDR3 DNA follows: TGTGCCAGCAGCTTGATGGGACAGACAAACGAGCAGCTCTTC. Translating it yields CASSLMGQTNEQLF. The full variable domain, completed using reference TRBV5-6 and TRBJ2-1, is DAGVTQSPTHLIKTRGQQVTLRCSPKSGHDTVSWYQQALGQGPQFIFQYYEEEERQRGNFPDRFSGHQFPNYSSELNVNALLLGDSALYLCASSLMGQTNEQLFGPGTRLTVL.